This T cell receptor beta chain was captured in a study of identical twins. Notes on the study in general: In drawing conclusions, the study used cross-sectional statistical analysis and did not follow the same donors. Memory repertoires showed no such pattern, whereas abundant cord blood beta clonotypes carried fewer insertions.

From the 5' RACE reads, TCRdb called clonotypes with MiXCR, one entry per CDR3 protein. The top ten clones hold roughly 1.6% of a sample with 640,000 or so distinct CDR3 sequences, over 5% of them seen once. V lost 4 bases, J lost 0 bases, and 13 bases lay in between. CDR3 length: 16 residues. Looked up from germline, CDR1 is MGHDK and CDR2 is SYGVNS. A word on this clonotype: Antigen: not known.

The TCR comes from a man aged 18 to 29 in good health. The rearrangement uses TRBV25-1 and TRBJ2-1, with a possible D match to TRBD2 (5 bases). The sample was naive T cells sorted from blood. The CDR3 nucleotides are TGTGCCAGCAGTGTTCTAGCAACGAGCTCCTACAATGAGCAGTTCTTC. This translates into CASSVLATSSYNEQFF.